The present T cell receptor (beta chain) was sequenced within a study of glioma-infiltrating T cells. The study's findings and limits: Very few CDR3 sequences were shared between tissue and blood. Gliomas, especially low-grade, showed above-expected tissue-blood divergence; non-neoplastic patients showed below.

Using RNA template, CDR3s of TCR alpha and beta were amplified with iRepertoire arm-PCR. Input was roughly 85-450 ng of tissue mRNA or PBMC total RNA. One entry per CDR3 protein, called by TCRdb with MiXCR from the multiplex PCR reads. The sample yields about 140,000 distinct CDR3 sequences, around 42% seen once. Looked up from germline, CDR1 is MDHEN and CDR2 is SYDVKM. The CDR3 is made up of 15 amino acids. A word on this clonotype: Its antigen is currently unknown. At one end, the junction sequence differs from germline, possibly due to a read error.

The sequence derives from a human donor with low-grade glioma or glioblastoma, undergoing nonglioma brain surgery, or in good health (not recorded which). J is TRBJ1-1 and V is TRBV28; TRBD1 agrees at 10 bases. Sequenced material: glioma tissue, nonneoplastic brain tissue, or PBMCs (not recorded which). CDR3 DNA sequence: TGTACCAGCACCCCGGGGACAGGGGTAAGGGCTGAAGCTTTCTTT. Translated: CTSTPGTGVRAEAFF.